This T cell receptor (beta chain) was recovered during a study of blood T cell repertoires in COVID-19. CDR3 size: 11 residues. V was pared by 3 bases and J by 10 bases, with 7 bases between. Authors' processing steps: Reference gene primer amplification gave nucleated cell count estimates. TCRdb's table, derived via immunoSEQ multiplex PCR, lists solely in-frame clones and lacks some. That table supplies the V and J calls and clone size; D and trimming were determined from the DNA. The data show about 480,000 clones, with 70% to 90% seen just once and 1.5% to 2% held by the top ten. Those who participated ranged in age from roughly 18 to 90 years and resided in about 24 US areas. Allocation to cohorts depended on clinical history reported by the participants. Each recovered donor of Cohort 3 presented with two negative PCRs, clearance, or symptom resolution.

This sequence originates from a woman aged 40 to 50 who had recovered from COVID-19. The V and J genes are TRBV12-3 or TRBV12-4 and TRBJ2-1; D unresolved. The specimen sequenced was PBMCs or T cells enriched from blood (not recorded which). CDR3 region: CASSFSREQFF. The CDR3 bases are TGTGCCAGCAGTTTTAGCCGGGAGCAGTTCTTC.